What follows describes a single TCR beta chain. Authors' methods: Counts of nucleated cells, estimated from reference gene primer amplification, were obtained. Assay used: immunoSEQ multiplex PCR; TCRdb lists only in-frame clones, some missing. V and J calls and clone size are given by that table; D and trimming were obtained from the DNA. This table has about 210,000 clones, 80% appearing once. The data originate from a study of blood T cell repertoires in COVID-19. Study-wide background: Italy, Spain and the United States were the sources of the convalescent and acute COVID-19 samples. T cells, B-cell-depleted T cells, or PBMCs provided the cDNA or gDNA that served as material.

Looked up from germline, CDR1 is SGHTA and CDR2 is FQGNSA. This CDR3 has 13 residues. V lost 2 bases and J lost 8, with 12 bases in between. This TCR derives from a woman in her sixties or seventies with acute or convalescent COVID-19. The genes are TRBV7-2 and TRBJ1-2; the D gene is possibly TRBD1 (6 bases). Sequencing was done on a sample of peripheral blood. CDR3: CASSLNRVGGYTF. The CDR3 nucleotides are TGTGCCAGCAGCTTAAACAGGGTAGGAGGCTACACCTTC.